The clone carrying this T cell receptor beta chain was seen repeatedly, ten times or more. Its target is not known. The data originate from a study of regulatory T cells in long-lasting Graves disease. Study conclusions and caveats: Reduced TCR diversity was observed in persistent Graves' patients versus newly diagnosed patients.

Relying on iRepertoire HTBI primers and Arm-PCR of CDR3 regions, the team built TCR beta libraries. TCRdb reanalysed the multiplex PCR reads using MiXCR and keeps one entry per CDR3 protein. The sample contains a few hundred thousand distinct CDR3 sequences, about a quarter of which appear only once. The germline gives CDR1 MDHEN, CDR2 SYDVKM. The V end lost 2 bases, the J end lost 6 bases, and 10 bases lay between the germline ends. The CDR3 runs to 13 residues. Time point: persistent/refractory GD, antithyroid drugs over 5 years with positive TRAb. The TCR library was prepared using RNA isolated from PBMCs. In this cohort, patients came from an endocrinology department located in Xi'an, China.

The rearrangement joins TRBV28 to TRBJ2-5; D unresolved. This TCR derives from a female donor with Graves disease. Sequenced here: peripheral blood mononuclear cells (PBMCs), sampled when the disease was refractory, from a patient treated with antithyroid drugs. The CDR3 nucleotides read TGTGCCAGCAGTTTAACACTTCTGCAGACCCAGTACTTC. It translates to CASSLTLLQTQYF. The full variable domain, with the rest looked up from reference TRBV28 and TRBJ2-5, is DVKVTQSSRYLVKRTGEKVFLECVQDMDHENMFWYRQDPGLGLRLIYFSYDVKMKEKGDIPEGYSVSREKKERFSLILESASTNQTSMYLCASSLTLLQTQYFGPGTRLLVL.